This T cell receptor beta chain was sequenced for a study of cytomegalovirus exposure and HLA in healthy donors. Points from the study as a whole: The authors confirmed in vitro that a few CMV-associated chains were specific for CMV antigens. Previous analysis showed most TCR beta V segments were productive about 87% or about 30% of the time. Later analysis revealed greater clonal expansion in HLA-associated TCR beta chains than in equally common others.

CDR3 length: 15 amino acids. Per the germline V gene, CDR1 is MGHRA and CDR2 is YSYEKL. V lost 1 base and J lost 0, with 7 bases in between. PCR used 60 Vbeta primers and 13 Jbeta primers. TCRdb's table, derived via immunoSEQ multiplex PCR, lists solely in-frame clones and lacks some. This repertoire shows 200,000 or so clones, around 87% found once; its top ten account for roughly 1.3%. Comments on this clone: The target antigen is unknown.

This chain connects TRBV4-1 to TRBJ1-5; no definite D call. This clonotype was sampled from a man younger than 40 in good health and CMV-seronegative. The source material was PBMCs. The CDR3 protein is CASSQGQNSNQPQHF. In DNA form, the CDR3 reads TGCGCCAGCAGCCAAGGGCAGAATAGCAATCAGCCCCAGCATTTT.